What follows describes a single T cell receptor (beta chain). No antigen is known for it. The input lacks base qualities; no much larger clone sits a single base away. This sample stems from a study of cytomegalovirus exposure and HLA in healthy donors (dated by TCRdb to about 2017). For the study in its entirety: According to an earlier analysis of 587 of the donors, some 170 million T cells yielded 95 million to 140 million unique TCR beta sequences and 276 Gb of sequence data. HLA typing included class I and class II loci at four-digit resolution. The number of donors typed differed by locus, with roughly 620-640 for A, B, C, DRB1 and DQB1, 522 for DQA1, approximately 570 for DPA1, and under 490 for DPB1. Alongside the repertoire data, information on donor age, sex, ethnicity and CMV serostatus was compiled. The study aimed to test whether signatures of past pathogen exposure could be identified by cataloging public T cell receptors. All discovery cohort repertoires had been generated on a single sequencing platform. Among the roughly 390 genotyped donors, about 85% belonged to the genetic ancestry cluster associated with self-reported Caucasian donors. Because of strong linkage in the cohort, roughly five DR-DQ haplotypes were treated as single units for association and clustering. An earlier analysis of 500 to 650 of the donors applied high-throughput TCR beta sequencing to assess whether each TCR beta V gene segment acted as functional or pseudogenic. A separate validation cohort of approximately 130 different subjects was used in addition to the approximately 700-subject first cohort. The study profiled the T cell repertoires of 500 to 800 subjects by immunosequencing and related them to cytomegalovirus serostatus. A later genetic analysis used genome-wide SNP genotypes for about three fifths of the 666 donors, treating that subset as a discovery cohort. In a later analysis, previously published TCR beta repertoires from hundreds of donors were re-analyzed and high-resolution HLA genotyping was added so that TCR occurrence patterns could be studied. On average, around 240,000 unique TCR beta nucleotide sequences were sequenced per donor among 398 genotyped donors of the cohort, with about 19% of those sequences being non-productive. To predict cytomegalovirus infection status, the study combined high-throughput TCR immunosequencing, statistical association of individual TCRs with disease status, and machine learning. In the later analysis, no new phenotypic data were used to find candidate immune exposures; instead, reliance was placed on TCR beta sequences and their occurrence across donors. Roughly 300 gigabases of sequencing data and approximately 91 million unique TCR sequences made up an early release that covered about 640 HLA-typed donors. What the work shows at the level of the full study, not this receptor alone: Across donors, most TCR sequences were observed very rarely, whereas some public TCRs were present in many individuals. A later genetic analysis associated a missense DCLRE1C variant with V-gene and J-gene trimming of TCR beta chains, and an independent cohort replicated the association. An earlier analysis of around 540 of the donors showed that most TCR beta V segments appeared in productive rearrangements either about 87% or about 30% of the time, which broadly matched IMGT annotations. The sequencing pipeline was judged likely to have produced a cluster of highly shared sequence variants as a technical artifact. Three of the identified cytomegalovirus-associated TCR beta chains were confirmed in vitro to be specific for cytomegalovirus antigens. A later genetic analysis reported fewer N-insertions in productive TCRs among donors in an Asian-associated ancestry cluster than the approximately 700-donor mean. Because counts were too low, about 18 rarely observed V segments, including chromosome 9 orphons, were excluded from the earlier analysis of some 540 of the donors. In the study, some 160 TCR beta chains were listed as associated with cytomegalovirus. A later analysis found that HLA-associated TCR beta chains were more clonally expanded and had lower generation probabilities than equally common non-associated chains. For the cohort, immune exposure information was limited to CMV serostatus. Correlated functional status among segregating V segments might reflect linkage disequilibrium, but an unknown experimental factor could not be ruled out. When HLA alleles, especially DR and DQ, strongly co-occurred, attributing TCR associations to individual alleles was difficult. In this cohort, only TCR beta chains were sequenced, and detectable features were limited by the absence of alpha or paired-chain data. In a later analysis, some 17,000 TCR beta sequences were associated with specific HLA alleles at a false discovery rate of 0.05. Presence/absence analyses assumed roughly uniform sequencing depth across donors, an assumption that may not hold. Because some donors lacked HLA typing at each locus, the association tests relied only on the typed subset. Because the 87-base-pair reads could not distinguish some IMGT-functional V segments, including TRBV6-2 and TRBV6-3, those segments were excluded. A later analysis reported that several top co-occurrence clusters appeared linked to parvovirus B19, influenza, CMV and Epstein-Barr virus. According to a later analysis, most CMV-associated TCR beta chains appeared to be HLA-restricted, and the HLA associations seemed to be driven largely by CMV exposure. A further reported finding was that TCR beta sequences accurately predicted the HLA-A and HLA-B alleles for most subjects in the first cohort. It was suggested by the authors that the approach could potentially be generalized to other disease states and immunological phenotypes. A later analysis found that TCR association rates varied across HLA loci, with DRB1 alleles showing the most associated TCRs and HLA-C alleles the fewest. The classifier was reported to diagnose cytomegalovirus status with high specificity and sensitivity in both the original and validation cohorts.

At the junction V is shortened by 0 bases and J by 8 bases; bases outside the gene matches: 26. CDR1 and CDR2 are drawn from the germline V gene: LGHNA, YNFKEQ. From the cysteine up to the phenylalanine, the CDR3 has a length of 21 residues. Left in the record is the CDR3 DNA by itself, 63 bases read in frame from the first base. To prepare the library, the immunoSEQ multiplex PCR assay was applied. A mixture of 60 forward primers for TCR Vbeta segments and 13 reverse primers for TCR Jbeta segments was used in the multiplex PCR. Amplification of the CDR3 region of rearranged TCR beta genes was performed with a multiplex PCR assay on genomic DNA. The Illumina HiSeq System was used to sequence the amplified TCR beta libraries as 87-base-pair reads. In the source study's methods: In a later analysis, roughly 80 million unique TCR beta chains were counted across the 500 to 850 repertoires, and roughly 11 million of these chains were shared by at least two donors. Raw reads were error-corrected and collapsed into unique sequences by a nearest-neighbor algorithm in which closely related sequences were merged to remove PCR and sequencing errors. To assign V, D and J gene segments, CDR3 sequences were aligned to IMGT reference sequences. For a sequence to be retained, at least a six-nucleotide match to both a V gene segment and a J gene segment was required. Rearrangements were called productive when the CDR3 lacked stop codons and stayed in frame with V and J; all others were non-productive. CDR3 was defined according to IMGT convention as the region running from the second conserved V-encoded cysteine to the conserved J-encoded phenylalanine. Sequences without an unambiguous match to a single V gene segment were excluded from the earlier analysis of about 600 of the donors. An earlier analysis of several hundred of the donors called V segments functional above 56.7% productive rearrangements and segregating when the between-donor standard deviation exceeded 5%. A statistical classification framework was developed to diagnose cytomegalovirus status using the catalog of TCR beta chain sequences. A later analysis assigned V and J genes by comparing TCR nucleotide sequences with IMGT/GENE-DB human TR gene sequences. The TCRdist pipeline was used in a later analysis to assign CDR3 sequences and most-parsimonious VDJ recombination scenarios. In a later analysis, each TCR beta chain was defined by its CDR3 amino acid sequence together with its V-gene family, and reads without a unique V-gene family were excluded. As a way to deal with suspected cross-contamination and a sequencing artifact, a later analysis dropped approximately 590 nucleotide sequences that were highly shared and had low generation probability. For each public chain, a later analysis derived a clonal expansion index from normalized ranks of inferred template counts within each repertoire. A later analysis computed generation probabilities with a VDJ recombination model fitted to out-of-frame rearrangements, and checked the results against IGoR. Hypergeometric tests were used in a later analysis to score TCR-TCR, TCR-HLA and TCR-CMV co-occurrence, with a repertoire-size bias correction applied to the TCR pairs. In a later analysis, false discovery rates were estimated by permuting HLA or CMV assignments 20 times. In a later analysis, co-occurring TCRs were grouped using DBSCAN, with TCRdist sequence similarity added in when clustering inside HLA-allele-positive subsets. Repertoires with fewer than 30,000 or more than 120,000 public chains, plus five repertoires with anomalous nucleotide sharing, were excluded from co-occurrence clustering. Sourced from immuneACCESS, this table was stored by TCRdb with only in-frame sequences that have V and J called. A share of the clones is absent; for the studies checked, an unresolved V gene accounts for under half, and the remainder has no known explanation. The V and J calls and clone size were taken over from that table, and D and trimming were inferred from the DNA. In all, the sample holds around 86,000 clones, and under 9% of those were seen once. The top ten constitute 2.3% of the sample.

The cohort consisted of 650 to 700 healthy bone marrow donors. Cohort members were all nominally healthy when sampled, although unrecorded immune exposures were likely present. The donor tested CMV seronegative, placing the donor among the 350 to 400 seronegative members of the cohort. A peripheral blood sample was collected from each donor, and TCR beta sequencing was performed on peripheral blood mononuclear cells. Genomic DNA extraction from the blood cell samples was performed with the Qiagen DNeasy Blood Extraction Kit. Recombination joined TRBV4-2 with TRBJ1-2, with 8 central nucleotides matching TRBD1. This TCR was recovered from a man aged 45-65 years in good health and CMV-seronegative. Sequenced input: PBMCs. The nucleotides read TGTGCCAGCAGCCAAGACATAAGGGACAGGTCTTCTGGGCCATGGGTCGGGGGCTACACCTTC. This sequence encodes CASSQDIRDRSSGPWVGGYTF.